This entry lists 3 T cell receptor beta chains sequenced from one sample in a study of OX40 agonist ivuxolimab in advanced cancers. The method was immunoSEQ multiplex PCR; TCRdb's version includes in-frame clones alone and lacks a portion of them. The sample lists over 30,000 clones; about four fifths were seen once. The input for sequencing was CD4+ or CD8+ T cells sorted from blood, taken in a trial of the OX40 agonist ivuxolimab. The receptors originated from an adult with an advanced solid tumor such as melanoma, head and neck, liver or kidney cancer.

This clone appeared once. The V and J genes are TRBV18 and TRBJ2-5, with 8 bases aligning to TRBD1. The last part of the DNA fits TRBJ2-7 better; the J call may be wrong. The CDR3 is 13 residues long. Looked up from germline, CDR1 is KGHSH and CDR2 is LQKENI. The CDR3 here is CASSGTGTYEQYF. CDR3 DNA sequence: TGTGCCAGCTCAGGGACAGGAACCTACGAGCAGTACTTC.

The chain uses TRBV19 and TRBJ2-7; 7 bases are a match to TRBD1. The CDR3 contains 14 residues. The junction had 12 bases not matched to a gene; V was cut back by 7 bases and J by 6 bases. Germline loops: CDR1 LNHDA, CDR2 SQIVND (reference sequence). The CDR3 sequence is CASKGRDRVGEQYF. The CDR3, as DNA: TGTGCCAGTAAAGGACGTGACAGGGTTGGCGAGCAGTACTTC.

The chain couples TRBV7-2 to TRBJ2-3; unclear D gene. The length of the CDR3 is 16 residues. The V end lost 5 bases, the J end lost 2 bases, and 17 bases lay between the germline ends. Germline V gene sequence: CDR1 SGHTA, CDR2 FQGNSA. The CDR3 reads CASSPLSSGYTDTQYF. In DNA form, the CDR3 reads TGTGCCAGCAGCCCTTTAAGTTCAGGTTACACAGATACGCAGTATTTT.